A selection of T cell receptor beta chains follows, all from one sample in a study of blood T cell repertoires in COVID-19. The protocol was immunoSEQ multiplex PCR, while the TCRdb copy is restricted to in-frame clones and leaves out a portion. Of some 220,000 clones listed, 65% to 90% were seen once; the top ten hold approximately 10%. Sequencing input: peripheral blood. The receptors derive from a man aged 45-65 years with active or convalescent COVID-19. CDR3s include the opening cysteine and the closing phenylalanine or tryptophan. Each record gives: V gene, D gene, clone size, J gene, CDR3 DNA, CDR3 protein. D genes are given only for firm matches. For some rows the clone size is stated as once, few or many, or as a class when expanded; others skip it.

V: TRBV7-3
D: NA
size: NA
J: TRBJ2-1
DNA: TGTGCCAGCAGCTTAAACAGGGACAATGAGCAGTTCTTC
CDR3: CASSLNRDNEQFF

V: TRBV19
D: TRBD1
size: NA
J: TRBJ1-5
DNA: TGTGCCAGTAGTTCCCGTCCCGGGACAGGGGAATATGGGAAAAATCAGCCCCAGCATTTT
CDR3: CASSSRPGTGEYGKNQPQHF

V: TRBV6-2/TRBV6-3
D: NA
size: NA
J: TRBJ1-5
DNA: TGTGCCAGCAGTTCCAGGGGTCGAGGGAGTCAGCCCCAGCATTTT
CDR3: CASSSRGRGSQPQHF

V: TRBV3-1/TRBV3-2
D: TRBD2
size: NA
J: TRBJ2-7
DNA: TGTGCCAGCAGCCAAGATAGTTCGGGAGCGGGGGAGCAGTACTTC
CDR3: CASSQDSSGAGEQYF

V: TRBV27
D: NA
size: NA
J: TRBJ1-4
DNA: TGTGCCAGCAGTCCTCTTGGGTGGGGGCGTTCGGAAAAACTGTTTTTT
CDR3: CASSPLGWGRSEKLFF

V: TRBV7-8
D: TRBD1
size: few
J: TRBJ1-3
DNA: TGTGCCAGCAGTCAGACAGGGTTTGGAAACACCATATATTTT
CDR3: CASSQTGFGNTIYF

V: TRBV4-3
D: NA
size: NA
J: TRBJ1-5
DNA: TGCGCCAGCAGCTCCGGTTACCCCCCCGGGGATCAGCCCCAGCATTTT
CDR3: CASSSGYPPGDQPQHF

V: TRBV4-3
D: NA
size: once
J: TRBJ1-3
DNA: TGCGCCAGCAGCAGGGCAGGGCTCTCTGGAAACACCATATATTTT
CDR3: CASSRAGLSGNTIYF

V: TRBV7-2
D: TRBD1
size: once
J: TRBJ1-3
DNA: TGTGCCAGCAGCAATTTTCCCACTGGACAGGGGACAAACACCATATATTTT
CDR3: CASSNFPTGQGTNTIYF

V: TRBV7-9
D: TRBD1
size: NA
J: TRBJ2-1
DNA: TGTGCCAGCAGCCCCATCAGCCAGGGGGATGAGCAGTTCTTC
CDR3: CASSPISQGDEQFF

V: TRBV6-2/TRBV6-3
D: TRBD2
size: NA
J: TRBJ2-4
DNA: TGTGCCAGCAGTTACAGCCCTAGCGGGACCAAAAACATTCAGTACTTC
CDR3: CASSYSPSGTKNIQYF

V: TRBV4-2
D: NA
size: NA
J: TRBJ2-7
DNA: TGTGCCAGCAGCCCCACGGTGGTCTCCGAGCAGTACTTC
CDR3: CASSPTVVSEQYF

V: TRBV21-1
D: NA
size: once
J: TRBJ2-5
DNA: TGTGCCAGCAGCCCCCGGGGCAGGGGGCACGAGACCCAGTACTTC
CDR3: CASSPRGRGHETQYF

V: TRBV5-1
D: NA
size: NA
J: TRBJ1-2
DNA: TGCGCCAGCAGCTTGGCGGGGTACTATGGCTACACCTTC
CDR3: CASSLAGYYGYTF

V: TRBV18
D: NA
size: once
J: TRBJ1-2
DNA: TGTGCCAGCTCACCATCGGGGGTGTCGGGCTACACCTTC
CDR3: CASSPSGVSGYTF

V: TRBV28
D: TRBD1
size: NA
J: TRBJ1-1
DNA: TGTTCCGCAGGGGGCGCGAACACTGAAGCTTTCTTT
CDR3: CSAGGANTEAFF

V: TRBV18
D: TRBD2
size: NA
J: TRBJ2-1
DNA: TGTGCCAGCTCACCAACTAGCGGGCATTACAATGAGCAGTTCTTC
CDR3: CASSPTSGHYNEQFF

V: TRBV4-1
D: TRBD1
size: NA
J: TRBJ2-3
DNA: TGCGCCAGCAGCCAAGGGCTTACAGGGGGCAGGGCAGATACGCAGTATTTT
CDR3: CASSQGLTGGRADTQYF

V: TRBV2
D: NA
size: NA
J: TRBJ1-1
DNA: TGTGCCAGCATGGGGATATGGAGGGGAGAAGCTTTCTTT
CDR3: CASMGIWRGEAFF

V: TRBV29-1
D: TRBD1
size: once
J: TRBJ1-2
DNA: TGCAGCGTTGACAGAGGACAGGGCCATGGCTACACCTTC
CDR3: CSVDRGQGHGYTF

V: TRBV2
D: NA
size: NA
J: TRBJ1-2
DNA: TGTGCCAGCAGTGACGATGCCAGGGAACCCTATGGCTACACCTTC
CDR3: CASSDDAREPYGYTF

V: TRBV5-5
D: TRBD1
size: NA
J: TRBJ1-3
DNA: TGTGCCAGCAGCCTCCTGACAGGGGCCCTCTCTGGAAACACCATATATTTT
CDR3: CASSLLTGALSGNTIYF

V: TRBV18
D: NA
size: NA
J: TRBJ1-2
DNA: TGTGCCAGCTCACCCCTCGACAGCTATGGCTACACCTTC
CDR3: CASSPLDSYGYTF

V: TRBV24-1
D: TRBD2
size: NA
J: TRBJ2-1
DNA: TGTGCCACCAGTGATTTAGGGGGCCTAGCGGGAGGGGACAATGAGCAGTTCTTC
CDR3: CATSDLGGLAGGDNEQFF

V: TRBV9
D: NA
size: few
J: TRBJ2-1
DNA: TGTGCCAGCAGCGTAAACTTTAACAATGAGCAGTTCTTC
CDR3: CASSVNFNNEQFF

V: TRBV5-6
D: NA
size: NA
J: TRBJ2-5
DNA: TGTGCCAGCAGCTTGTTTGGTCGCACAGTTAAGCAAGAGACCCAGTACTTC
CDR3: CASSLFGRTVKQETQYF

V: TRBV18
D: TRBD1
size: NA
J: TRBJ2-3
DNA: TGTGCCAGCTCACCACCGTCGCTGGGGACAGGAGATACGCAGTATTTT
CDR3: CASSPPSLGTGDTQYF

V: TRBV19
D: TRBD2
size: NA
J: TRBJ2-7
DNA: TGTGCCAGTATTAAACGGGGGGGCTACGAGCAGTACTTC
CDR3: CASIKRGGYEQYF

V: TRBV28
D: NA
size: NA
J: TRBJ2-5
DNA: TGTGCCAGCAGCCCAGGACGGTGGAGGGGGACCCAGTACTTC
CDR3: CASSPGRWRGTQYF

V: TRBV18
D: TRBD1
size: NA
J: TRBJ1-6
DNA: TGTGCCAGCTCACTAACAGGGGGCCGCTCCTATAATTCACCCCTCCACTTT
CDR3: CASSLTGGRSYNSPLHF

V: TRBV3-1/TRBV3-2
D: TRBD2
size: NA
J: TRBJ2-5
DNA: TGTGCCAGCAGCCAACAGCTAGCGGGGGTCACCCAGTACTTC
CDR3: CASSQQLAGVTQYF

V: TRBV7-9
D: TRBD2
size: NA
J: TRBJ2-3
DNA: TGTGCCAGCAGCTTAAACGGACTAGCGACAGATACGCAGTATTTT
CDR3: CASSLNGLATDTQYF

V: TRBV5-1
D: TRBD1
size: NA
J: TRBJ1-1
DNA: TGCGCCAGCAGCTCAGCGGGACAGGTGAACACTGAAGCTTTCTTT
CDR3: CASSSAGQVNTEAFF

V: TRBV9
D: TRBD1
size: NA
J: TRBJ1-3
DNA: TGTGCCAGCAGCGTAGGGACAGGGGGATCGACTGGAAACACCATATATTTT
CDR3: CASSVGTGGSTGNTIYF

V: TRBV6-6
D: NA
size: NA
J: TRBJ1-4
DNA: TGTGCCAGCAGTTACCAGGTAACTAATGAAAAACTGTTTTTT
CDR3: CASSYQVTNEKLFF

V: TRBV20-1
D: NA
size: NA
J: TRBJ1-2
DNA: TGCAGTGCTAGTCGTTCCGGGTCAGATGGCTACACCTTC
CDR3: CSASRSGSDGYTF

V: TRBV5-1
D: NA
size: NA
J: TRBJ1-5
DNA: TGCGCCAGCAGCCCTACAGGGAGCAATCAGCCCCAGCATTTT
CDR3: CASSPTGSNQPQHF

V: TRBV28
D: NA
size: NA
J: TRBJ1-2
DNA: TGTGCCAGCAGTAGGCTACGGACAGCGTACCTGTATGGCTACACCTTC
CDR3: CASSRLRTAYLYGYTF

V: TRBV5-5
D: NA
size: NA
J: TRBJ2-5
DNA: TGTGCCAGCAGCTTCTTAGACAGACAAGAGACCCAGTACTTC
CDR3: CASSFLDRQETQYF

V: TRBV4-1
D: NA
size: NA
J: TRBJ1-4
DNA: TGCGCCAGCAGCCCGCTCAGGGTATCAAGTGGCCTGTTTTTT
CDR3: CASSPLRVSSGLFF

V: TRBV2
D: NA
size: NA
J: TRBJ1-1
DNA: TGTGCCAGCCTAAATACAGGGCACACTGAAGCTTTCTTT
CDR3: CASLNTGHTEAFF